This T cell receptor (beta chain) was obtained from a study of T cell responses to AZD1222 COVID-19 vaccine. Note on this clone: Its antigen is still unknown.

The method was immunoSEQ multiplex PCR; TCRdb's version includes in-frame clones alone and lacks a portion of them. The sample carries 86,000 or so clones, 85% to 90% recorded once. General study results and limits: Baseline seropositivity characterized only a handful of AZD1222 recipients.

The trim removed 2 bases at V and 7 bases at J, leaving 4 bases unmatched. CDR1 is MRHNA and CDR2 is SNTAGT in the germline V gene. There are 14 residues in the CDR3. The material was peripheral blood, obtained 28 days after the second AZD1222 dose. The chain combines TRBV6-4 with TRBJ1-2; 10 bases fit TRBD1. The source of this sequence is an adult who received the AZD1222 COVID-19 vaccine. DNA of the CDR3: TGTGCCAGCAGTGACGGGACAGGGGTTCCTGGCTACACCTTC. The encoded protein is CASSDGTGVPGYTF.